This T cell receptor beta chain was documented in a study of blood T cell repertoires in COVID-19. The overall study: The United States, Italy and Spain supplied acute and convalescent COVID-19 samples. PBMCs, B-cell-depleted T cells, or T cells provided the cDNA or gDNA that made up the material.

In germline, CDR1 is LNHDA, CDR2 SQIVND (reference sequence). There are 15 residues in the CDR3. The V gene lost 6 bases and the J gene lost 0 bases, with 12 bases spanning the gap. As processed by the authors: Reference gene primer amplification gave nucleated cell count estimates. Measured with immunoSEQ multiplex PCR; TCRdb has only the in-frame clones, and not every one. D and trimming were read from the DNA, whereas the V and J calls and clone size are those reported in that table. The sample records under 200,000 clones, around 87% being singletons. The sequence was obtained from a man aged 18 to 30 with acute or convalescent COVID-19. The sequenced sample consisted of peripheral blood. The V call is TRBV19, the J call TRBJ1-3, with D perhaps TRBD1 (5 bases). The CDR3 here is CASSPGHFSGNTIYF. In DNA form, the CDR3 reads TGTGCCAGTAGCCCCGGACACTTCTCTGGAAACACCATATATTTT.